These 6 T cell receptor beta chains came from one sample sequenced in a study of blood T cell repertoires in COVID-19 (dated by TCRdb to 2018 to 2020). The library was built by means of the immunoSEQ multiplex PCR assay. In TCRdb, the immuneACCESS table is reduced to in-frame sequences with V and J assigned. These tables do not hold every clone; where another copy was compared, an unresolved V gene accounts for under half, and the others remain unexplained. A total of 90,000 to 130,000 clones appear in this sample, 88% of them only once. Together, the top ten hold around 3.2% of the sample. What was sequenced was peripheral blood. These receptors all stem from a woman aged 50 to 60 with acute or convalescent COVID-19.

A single count supports this clone. The chain couples TRBV27 to TRBJ2-7; the D is unclear. This CDR3 comprises 14 residues. V was shortened by 6 bases and J by 3 bases, with 15 bases between the two germline ends. CDR1 and CDR2 (germline): MNHEY, SMNVEV (reference sequence). Here the CDR3 DNA reads TGTGCCAGCAGGTCACCTGAACACCTCTACGAGCAGTACTTC. Its protein product is CASRSPEHLYEQYF.

The chain is built from TRBV5-1 and TRBJ2-3; D possibly corresponds to TRBD2 (6 bases). There are 17 residues in the CDR3. The V gene's germline CDR1 is SGHRS and CDR2 YFSETQ. V shed 5 bases and J shed 0 bases, with 19 bases lying between them. The CDR3: CASRLGTEKGSTDTQYF. CDR3 coding DNA: TGCGCCAGCAGACTCGGGACTGAGAAAGGGAGCACAGATACGCAGTATTTT.

The J gene is TRBJ1-1, the V gene TRBV10-3; TRBD1 matches at 7 bases. Germline trimming cut 3 bases from V and 2 bases from J; bases unmatched to any gene: 6. The CDR3 loop spans 15 amino acids. CDR1 is ENHRY and CDR2 is SYGVKD in the germline V gene. CDR3: CAISELGTANTEAFF. The CDR3 DNA reads as TGTGCCATCAGTGAACTCGGGACAGCAAACACTGAAGCTTTCTTT.

The rearrangement links TRBV29-1 to TRBJ2-3; TRBD2 aligns across 8 bases. CDR3 length equals 16 residues. Trimming at V came to 2 bases and at J to 2 bases, leaving 9 bases not matched to a gene. The germline CDR1 and CDR2 sequences are SQVTM and ANQGSEA. For the CDR3, the DNA is TGCAGCGTTGAAAGTATCCGCGGGAGGCCCACAGATACGCAGTATTTT. Protein: CSVESIRGRPTDTQYF.

The gene calls are TRBV6-2 or TRBV6-3 and TRBJ1-5; perhaps TRBD1 as D (5 bases). The CDR3 has 17 residues. Germline V lookup: CDR1 MNHEY, CDR2 SVGEGT. V lost 5 bases to trimming and J lost 1 base, with 18 bases between them. The CDR3 spells CASSPEVWGVSNQPQHF. The CDR3 DNA follows: TGTGCCAGCAGTCCGGAGGTCTGGGGGGTGAGCAATCAGCCCCAGCATTTT.

The chain is built from TRBV18 and TRBJ1-3, with D tentatively TRBD1 (5 bases). This CDR3 spans 16 amino acids. The V gene's germline CDR1 is KGHSH and CDR2 LQKENI. V lost 2 bases, J lost 0 bases, and 11 bases lay in between. CDR3 nucleotides: TGTGCCAGCTCACCAGGAGGGGCAGCCTCTGGAAACACCATATATTTT. Translated, it gives CASSPGGAASGNTIYF.